These 6 T cell receptor beta chains share one sample of origin, sequenced in a study of shared clonotypes between healthy human individuals. TCRdb keeps only in-frame clones here, not all; method: immunoSEQ multiplex PCR. The table has about 470,000 clones, about four fifths seen once. The sample consisted of PBMCs. Receptors originate from a woman aged 40 to 50 in good health. Some clones in this sample may be carry-over from other donors' samples.

The V and J genes are TRBV11-2 and TRBJ2-3; 7 bases are a match to TRBD2. CDR1 is SGHAT and CDR2 is FQNNGV in the germline V gene. CDR3 size: 16 residues. Trimming at V came to 4 bases and at J to 8 bases, leaving 15 bases not matched to a gene. The CDR3 bases are TGTGCCAGCAGCTCACCGGTGGGGCTAGCGGAGCCTACGCAGTATTTT. Amino acids: CASSSPVGLAEPTQYF.

The chain has TRBV5-5 and TRBJ1-2, with D perhaps TRBD1 (6 bases). Germline CDR1 is SGHKS and CDR2 is YYEKEE (reference sequence). V was pared by 3 bases and J by 0 bases, with 6 bases between. The CDR3 loop spans 13 amino acids. CDR3 in amino acids: CASSWDTNYGYTF. CDR3 DNA sequence: TGTGCCAGCAGCTGGGACACTAACTATGGCTACACCTTC.

The rearrangement joins TRBV6-1 to TRBJ2-1, with D maybe TRBD1 (5 bases). Trimming pared 4 bases from V and 9 bases from J, leaving 19 bases between. Germline values: CDR1 MNHNS, CDR2 SASEGT. The CDR3 is 15 residues long. CDR3 DNA: TGTGCCAGCAGTGTTGAAGGCCAGGACACAGGTGAGCAGTTCTTC. Translation gives CASSVEGQDTGEQFF.

The rearrangement joins TRBV29-1 to TRBJ2-7, with 12 bases lining up with TRBD1. The CDR3 loop spans 13 amino acids. J was trimmed by 4 bases and V by 4 bases; bases with no gene match: 2. In germline, CDR1 is SQVTM, CDR2 ANQGSEA. The CDR3 region is CSVGGQGAYEQYF. The CDR3, as DNA: TGCAGCGTTGGGGGACAGGGGGCTTACGAGCAGTACTTC.

The chain joins TRBV29-1 to TRBJ2-1; TRBD2 matches 7 bases. The germline V gene has CDR1 SQVTM and CDR2 ANQGSEA. The CDR3 contains 12 residues. After removal of 5 bases from V and 5 bases from J, the junction contained 3 bases not matched to a gene. The CDR3 here is CSVLAADNEQFF. As DNA, the CDR3 is TGCAGCGTTCTAGCGGCAGACAATGAGCAGTTCTTC.

This chain connects TRBV12-5 to TRBJ2-1; D call uncertain. This CDR3 comprises 14 residues. Trimming stripped 2 bases from V and 6 bases from J, with 11 bases between. In germline, CDR1 is LGHNT, CDR2 FRNRAP. This CDR3 reads CASGLTSMANEQFF. CDR3 bases: TGTGCTAGTGGTTTGACGTCTATGGCCAATGAGCAGTTCTTC.